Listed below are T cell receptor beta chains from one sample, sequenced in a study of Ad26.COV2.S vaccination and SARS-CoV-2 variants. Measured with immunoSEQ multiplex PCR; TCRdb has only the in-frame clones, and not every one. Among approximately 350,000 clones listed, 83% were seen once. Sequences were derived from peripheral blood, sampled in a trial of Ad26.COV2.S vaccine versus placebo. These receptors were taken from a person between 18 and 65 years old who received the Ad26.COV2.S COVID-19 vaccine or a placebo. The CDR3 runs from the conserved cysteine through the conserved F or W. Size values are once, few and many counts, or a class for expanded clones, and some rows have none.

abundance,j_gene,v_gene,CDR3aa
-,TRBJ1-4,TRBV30,CAWSRQGAIQLFF
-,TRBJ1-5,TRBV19,CASSIGRGKNSNQPQHF
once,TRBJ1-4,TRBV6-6,CASSYSPGHPNEKLFF
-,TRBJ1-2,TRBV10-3,CAIRRTGARGYGYTF
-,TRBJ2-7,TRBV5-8,CASSGGTYEQYF
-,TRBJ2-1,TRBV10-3,CAIGPGGSYNEQFF
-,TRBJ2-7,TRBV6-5,CASSYGTGTSEQYF
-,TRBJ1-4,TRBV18,CASSPRVNEKLFF
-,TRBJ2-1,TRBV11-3,CASSLDRGGSYNEQFF
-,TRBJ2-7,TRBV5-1,CASSDSHEQYF
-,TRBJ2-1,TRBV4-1,CASSPGAGGTNEQFF
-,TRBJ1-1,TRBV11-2,CASSPDRDTEAFF
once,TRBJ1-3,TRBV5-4,CASRHLEAGNTIYF
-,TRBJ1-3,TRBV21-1,CASSNRYSYSGNTIYF
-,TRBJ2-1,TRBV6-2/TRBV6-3,CASSYPDLAYEQFF
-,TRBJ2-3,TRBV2,CASRRRGGQYTQYF
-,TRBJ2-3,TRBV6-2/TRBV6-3,CASSYSRKDTQYF
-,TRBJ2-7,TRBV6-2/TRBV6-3,CASSPGRGYSYEQYF
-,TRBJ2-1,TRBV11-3,CASSLAGSSSYNEQFF
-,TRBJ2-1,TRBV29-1,CSFQRDRGYNEQFF
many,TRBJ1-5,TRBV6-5,CASSFQGENQPQHF
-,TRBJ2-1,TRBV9,CASSVGGSGGPSSYNEQFF